The clone carrying this T cell receptor (beta chain) appeared a single time. The data belong to a study of blood T cell repertoires in COVID-19. For the study at large: T cells, B-cell-depleted T cells, or PBMCs supplied cDNA or gDNA.

Data came from immunoSEQ multiplex PCR; TCRdb stores just in-frame clones and leaves some out. The sample holds some 300,000 clones, around 90% seen once. The germline gives CDR1 SGHAT, CDR2 FQNNGV. This CDR3 has 12 residues. V was clipped by 3 bases and J by 10 bases, with 10 bases between them. The gene calls are TRBV11-2 and TRBJ2-1, with D hard to call. This receptor was obtained from a woman in her forties or fifties with COVID-19, enrolled during active disease. Sequencing used peripheral blood. The CDR3 DNA follows: TGTGCCAGCAGCTTTTCTGGGCTCGAGCAGTTCTTC. It yields the protein CASSFSGLEQFF.